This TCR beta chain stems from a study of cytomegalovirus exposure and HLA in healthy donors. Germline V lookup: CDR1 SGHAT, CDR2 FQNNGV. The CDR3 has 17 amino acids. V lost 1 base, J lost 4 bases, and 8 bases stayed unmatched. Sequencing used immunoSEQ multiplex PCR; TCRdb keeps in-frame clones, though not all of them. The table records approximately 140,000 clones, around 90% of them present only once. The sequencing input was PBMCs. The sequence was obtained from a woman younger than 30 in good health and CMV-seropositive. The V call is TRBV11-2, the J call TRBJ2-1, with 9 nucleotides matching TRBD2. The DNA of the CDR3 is TGTGCCAGCAGCTTAGTGGCTCTAGCGGGGCTATACAATGAGCAGTTCTTC. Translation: CASSLVALAGLYNEQFF.